These T cell receptor beta chains were read from a single sample in a study of T cells in Graves' hyperthyroidism and ophthalmopathy. One entry per CDR3 protein results from TCRdb running MiXCR on the multiplex PCR reads. The table has about 620,000 distinct CDR3 sequences, around 16% seen once; the top ten hold less than 4.5%. The specimen was blood. Source of these receptors: a woman in her twenties or thirties with Graves' hyperthyroidism. Both conserved end residues are part of each CDR3. Each record gives: V gene, J gene, CDR3 length, CDR3 protein.

>TRBV7-9|TRBJ1-5|15
CASSLASSGHQPQHF
>TRBV20-1|TRBJ1-2|13
CSAPPEGYYGYTF
>TRBV6-5|TRBJ1-6|15
CASSLTGDYNSPLHF
>TRBV7-9|TRBJ2-7|14
CASSLDGLSYEQYF
>TRBV5-1|TRBJ2-5|16
CASSLVTGGNGETQYF
>TRBV5-1|TRBJ2-2|13
CASSPPLTGELFF
>TRBV20-1|TRBJ2-7|14
CSAPKTGKSDEQYF
>TRBV28|TRBJ1-5|15
CASSLADGANQPQHF
>TRBV20-1|TRBJ1-6|15
CSARPPELTGFTLHF
>TRBV5-1|TRBJ1-6|16
CASSQGHAPLNSPLHF
>TRBV7-2|TRBJ1-6|15
CASSLAVGTISPLHF
>TRBV28|TRBJ1-3|13
CASSFASSHTIYF
>TRBV7-8|TRBJ2-7|18
CASSLRGLAGVVAVGQYF
>TRBV12-3/TRBV12-4|TRBJ2-7|14
CASRKGTSPYEQYF
>TRBV28|TRBJ1-5|15
CASSLLLGGRQPQHF
>TRBV28|TRBJ2-1|16
CASSLMGTSGRNEQFF
>TRBV3-1|TRBJ2-5|15
CASSHLLAGEEAQYF
>TRBV15|TRBJ2-7|16
CATSSLGGRGAYEQYF
>TRBV7-2|TRBJ2-1|16
CASSLVGSGTYNEQFF
>TRBV29-1|TRBJ2-3|14
CSVRLAEGTDTQYF
>TRBV11-3|TRBJ2-2|14
CASSLLRASGELFF
>TRBV5-4|TRBJ2-5|14
CASSRLSRLETQYF
>TRBV19|TRBJ2-1|14
CASSWGLAYNEQFF
>TRBV28|TRBJ2-3|13
CASLGGSTDTQYF
>TRBV9|TRBJ1-6|15
CASSVATSGWATLHF
>TRBV4-1|TRBJ2-1|13
CASSAFGYNEQFF
>TRBV5-6|TRBJ2-5|14
CASSPSQGLETQYF
>TRBV6-2/TRBV6-3|TRBJ2-1|14
CASSYWGEGAEQFF
>TRBV19|TRBJ1-4|15
CASSILGTANEKLFF
>TRBV6-4|TRBJ2-1|15
CASSDSSGSYNEQFF
>TRBV5-6|TRBJ1-2|16
CASSLPGTGVGRGYTF
>TRBV30|TRBJ1-4|15
CAWSPGVGSTEKLFF
>TRBV9|TRBJ2-1|14
CASSAGNSYNEQFF
>TRBV11-2|TRBJ2-1|16
CASSLGTASLLNEQFF
>TRBV25-1|TRBJ2-1|15
CASSNPGQGVNEQFF
>TRBV29-1|TRBJ2-7|13
CSVIGQGENEQYF
>TRBV4-1|TRBJ2-1|19
CASSRGAILGGMTGDEQFF
>TRBV5-1|TRBJ2-3|14
CASSPSLAGDTQYF
>TRBV12-3/TRBV12-4|TRBJ2-1|13
CASSGPGPNFQFF
>TRBV29-1|TRBJ2-5|13
CSVSGNRKETQYF
>TRBV20-1|TRBJ1-2|12
CSANGGDYGYTF
>TRBV4-1|TRBJ1-1|16
CASSQVIRQSNTEAFF
>TRBV7-9|TRBJ1-2|13
CASSLAEVYGYTF
>TRBV28|TRBJ2-2|13
CASSIVWAGELFF
>TRBV6-2/TRBV6-3|TRBJ1-4|13
CASSYSLSEKLFF
>TRBV20-1|TRBJ2-1|15
CSAALGLADYNEQFF
>TRBV5-1|TRBJ2-7|13
CASSLATSYEQYF